The rows below give T cell receptor beta chains drawn from one sample of a study of cytotoxic CD8 clonotypes in ibrutinib-treated CLL. The assay was immunoSEQ multiplex PCR, and TCRdb's table has in-frame clones only and misses some. The repertoire includes about 250,000 clones, less than 75% of them detected once, and roughly 15% sits in the top ten. The sequenced sample was PBMCs, obtained after 24 months of ibrutinib treatment. The receptors derive from a human donor with chronic lymphocytic leukemia. The CDR3 runs from the conserved cysteine through the conserved F or W. The D gene is left open where the match is weak. Some rows have no size entry. The others give once, few or many, or a class for an expanded clone.

J gene: TRBJ2-1; D gene: NA; V gene: TRBV28; clone size: NA; CDR3 protein: CASSLDDRSYNEQFF; CDR3 DNA: TGTGCCAGCAGCCTGGATGACCGCTCCTACAATGAGCAGTTCTTC
J gene: TRBJ1-1; D gene: NA; V gene: TRBV5-4; clone size: NA; CDR3 protein: CASSLGGVTEAFF; CDR3 DNA: TGTGCCAGCAGCTTGGGAGGGGTCACTGAAGCTTTCTTT
J gene: TRBJ1-1; D gene: NA; V gene: TRBV2; clone size: few; CDR3 protein: CASSRRRDTEAFF; CDR3 DNA: TGTGCCAGCAGTAGAAGGCGGGACACTGAAGCTTTCTTT
J gene: TRBJ2-7; D gene: NA; V gene: TRBV5-1; clone size: once; CDR3 protein: CASSPGAGPYEQYF; CDR3 DNA: TGCGCCAGCAGCCCCGGGGCGGGCCCCTACGAGCAGTACTTC
J gene: TRBJ2-2; D gene: NA; V gene: TRBV5-1; clone size: NA; CDR3 protein: CASSLMTVTGELFF; CDR3 DNA: TGCGCCAGCAGCTTGATGACAGTCACCGGGGAGCTGTTTTTT
J gene: TRBJ2-3; D gene: TRBD2; V gene: TRBV29-1; clone size: NA; CDR3 protein: CSVVAGGYGDTQYF; CDR3 DNA: TGCAGCGTTGTAGCGGGAGGGTATGGAGATACGCAGTATTTT
J gene: TRBJ1-1; D gene: TRBD1; V gene: TRBV18; clone size: few; CDR3 protein: CASSLGQSPNTEAFF; CDR3 DNA: TGTGCCAGCTCACTGGGACAGTCACCTAACACTGAAGCTTTCTTT
J gene: TRBJ2-1; D gene: TRBD1; V gene: TRBV15; clone size: few; CDR3 protein: CATSRNSGGEQFF; CDR3 DNA: TGTGCCACCAGCAGAAATTCAGGGGGTGAGCAGTTCTTC
J gene: TRBJ2-5; D gene: NA; V gene: TRBV18; clone size: few; CDR3 protein: CASSPLTGQETQYF; CDR3 DNA: TGTGCCAGCTCACCACTGACAGGCCAAGAGACCCAGTACTTC
J gene: TRBJ2-2; D gene: TRBD1; V gene: TRBV7-6; clone size: NA; CDR3 protein: CASSPPGTGDTGELFF; CDR3 DNA: TGTGCCAGCAGCCCACCCGGGACAGGGGACACCGGGGAGCTGTTTTTT
J gene: TRBJ2-5; D gene: NA; V gene: TRBV18; clone size: NA; CDR3 protein: CASSTSQGQETQYF; CDR3 DNA: TGTGCCAGCTCAACTTCCCAAGGCCAAGAGACCCAGTACTTC
J gene: TRBJ1-2; D gene: NA; V gene: TRBV29-1; clone size: few; CDR3 protein: CSVRGTLYGYTF; CDR3 DNA: TGCAGCGTTCGCGGGACCCTCTATGGCTACACCTTC
J gene: TRBJ1-2; D gene: NA; V gene: TRBV28; clone size: few; CDR3 protein: CASSRDYGYTF; CDR3 DNA: TGTGCCAGCAGCAGGGACTATGGCTACACCTTC
J gene: TRBJ1-3; D gene: NA; V gene: TRBV7-6; clone size: NA; CDR3 protein: CASSLGNSGNTIYF; CDR3 DNA: TGTGCCAGCAGCTTAGGCAACTCTGGAAACACCATATATTTT
J gene: TRBJ1-2; D gene: NA; V gene: TRBV28; clone size: few; CDR3 protein: CASSSGQLGGYTF; CDR3 DNA: TGTGCCAGCAGTTCGGGGCAGCTTGGCGGCTACACCTTC
J gene: TRBJ2-1; D gene: NA; V gene: TRBV19; clone size: NA; CDR3 protein: CASSMTPVGPPRNEQFF; CDR3 DNA: TGTGCCAGTAGTATGACCCCGGTGGGTCCCCCCCGTAATGAGCAGTTCTTC
J gene: TRBJ2-5; D gene: NA; V gene: TRBV27; clone size: few; CDR3 protein: CASSKTGTYQETQYF; CDR3 DNA: TGTGCCAGCAGTAAAACCGGGACTTACCAAGAGACCCAGTACTTC
J gene: TRBJ2-1; D gene: NA; V gene: TRBV7-9; clone size: NA; CDR3 protein: CASSLGGKAQGKYYNEQFF; CDR3 DNA: TGTGCCAGCAGCTTAGGCGGCAAGGCACAGGGTAAATACTACAATGAGCAGTTCTTC
J gene: TRBJ2-5; D gene: TRBD2; V gene: TRBV7-9; clone size: NA; CDR3 protein: CASSTGTSGSPETQYF; CDR3 DNA: TGTGCCAGCAGCACGGGGACTAGCGGGAGTCCAGAGACCCAGTACTTC
J gene: TRBJ2-7; D gene: NA; V gene: TRBV19; clone size: NA; CDR3 protein: CASSIGGGDEQYF; CDR3 DNA: TGTGCCAGTAGTATCGGAGGGGGCGACGAGCAGTACTTC
J gene: TRBJ1-2; D gene: NA; V gene: TRBV29-1; clone size: NA; CDR3 protein: CSAYGGGNYGYTF; CDR3 DNA: TGCAGCGCCTACGGGGGCGGTAACTATGGCTACACCTTC
J gene: TRBJ2-1; D gene: TRBD1; V gene: TRBV28; clone size: few; CDR3 protein: CASSSRDRVYNEQFF; CDR3 DNA: TGTGCCAGCAGTTCAAGGGACAGGGTTTACAATGAGCAGTTCTTC
J gene: TRBJ2-7; D gene: NA; V gene: TRBV7-9; clone size: NA; CDR3 protein: CASSAQVGFEQYF; CDR3 DNA: TGTGCCAGCAGCGCTCAAGTGGGGTTCGAGCAGTACTTC
J gene: TRBJ1-4; D gene: NA; V gene: TRBV4-1; clone size: once; CDR3 protein: CASSHIHREGGEKLFF; CDR3 DNA: TGCGCCAGCAGCCACATTCACAGGGAGGGAGGCGAAAAACTGTTTTTT
J gene: TRBJ2-3; D gene: NA; V gene: TRBV29-1; clone size: few; CDR3 protein: CSWVGGTQYF; CDR3 DNA: TGCAGCTGGGTCGGGGGTACGCAGTATTTT
J gene: TRBJ1-6; D gene: TRBD1; V gene: TRBV2; clone size: NA; CDR3 protein: CASRPTDRWKSPLHF; CDR3 DNA: TGTGCCAGCAGGCCTACGGACAGGTGGAAGTCACCCCTCCACTTT
J gene: TRBJ2-4; D gene: TRBD1; V gene: TRBV27; clone size: NA; CDR3 protein: CASSSANRGRGWHIQYF; CDR3 DNA: TGTGCCAGCAGTTCCGCGAACAGGGGGCGGGGGTGGCACATTCAGTACTTC
J gene: TRBJ2-7; D gene: NA; V gene: TRBV7-3; clone size: NA; CDR3 protein: CASSLAPAKAYEQYF; CDR3 DNA: TGTGCCAGCAGCCTAGCGCCAGCCAAGGCGTACGAGCAGTACTTC
J gene: TRBJ2-1; D gene: TRBD2; V gene: TRBV5-1; clone size: NA; CDR3 protein: CASSWGTSEPKAQFF; CDR3 DNA: TGCGCCAGCAGTTGGGGGACTAGCGAGCCAAAGGCGCAGTTCTTC
J gene: TRBJ1-1; D gene: TRBD1; V gene: TRBV4-3; clone size: NA; CDR3 protein: CASSRQGTEAFF; CDR3 DNA: TGCGCCAGCAGTCGACAGGGCACTGAAGCTTTCTTT
J gene: TRBJ2-5; D gene: TRBD2; V gene: TRBV27; clone size: NA; CDR3 protein: CASSYGGVETQYF; CDR3 DNA: TGTGCCAGCAGTTATGGGGGGGTGGAGACCCAGTACTTC
J gene: TRBJ2-7; D gene: TRBD2; V gene: TRBV5-1; clone size: NA; CDR3 protein: CASSLGLAGGSMFLTYEQYF; CDR3 DNA: TGCGCCAGCAGCTTGGGACTAGCGGGAGGGTCGATGTTTCTAACCTACGAGCAGTACTTC
J gene: TRBJ1-5; D gene: TRBD1; V gene: TRBV2; clone size: NA; CDR3 protein: CASSQDRVNQPQHF; CDR3 DNA: TGTGCCAGCAGCCAGGACAGGGTCAATCAGCCCCAGCATTTT
J gene: TRBJ2-7; D gene: NA; V gene: TRBV30; clone size: NA; CDR3 protein: CAWRGTLLSYEQYF; CDR3 DNA: TGTGCCTGGAGGGGGACCTTACTCTCCTACGAGCAGTACTTC
J gene: TRBJ2-1; D gene: TRBD2; V gene: TRBV27; clone size: NA; CDR3 protein: CASSLAGGTVSREQFF; CDR3 DNA: TGTGCCAGCAGTTTAGCGGGAGGGACGGTATCACGGGAGCAGTTCTTC
J gene: TRBJ2-7; D gene: NA; V gene: TRBV6-1; clone size: NA; CDR3 protein: CAILATGFSYEQYF; CDR3 DNA: TGTGCCATCCTTGCCACCGGGTTTTCCTACGAGCAGTACTTC
J gene: TRBJ2-5; D gene: TRBD1; V gene: TRBV7-2; clone size: NA; CDR3 protein: CASSFGTGWETQYF; CDR3 DNA: TGTGCCAGCAGCTTCGGGACAGGGTGGGAGACCCAGTACTTC
J gene: TRBJ1-1; D gene: NA; V gene: TRBV7-9; clone size: few; CDR3 protein: CASSLESSGDEAFF; CDR3 DNA: TGTGCCAGCAGCTTAGAGTCTTCTGGGGACGAAGCTTTCTTT
J gene: TRBJ1-4; D gene: NA; V gene: TRBV28; clone size: few; CDR3 protein: CASRLDSNNEKLFF; CDR3 DNA: TGTGCCAGCCGTCTGGACAGCAATAATGAAAAACTGTTTTTT
J gene: TRBJ2-7; D gene: TRBD1; V gene: TRBV27; clone size: NA; CDR3 protein: CATTRPGGYEQYF; CDR3 DNA: TGTGCCACAACCCGGCCAGGGGGCTACGAGCAGTACTTC
J gene: TRBJ2-2; D gene: TRBD1; V gene: TRBV18; clone size: once; CDR3 protein: CASSRSGGYTGELFF; CDR3 DNA: TGTGCCAGCTCACGATCAGGGGGCTACACCGGGGAGCTGTTTTTT